This T cell receptor (beta chain) emerged from a study of blood T cell repertoires in COVID-19. Profiled with immunoSEQ multiplex PCR; TCRdb holds only in-frame clones, not every one. Among 200,000 to 300,000 clones listed, roughly 80% were seen once. V was pared by 2 bases and J by 1 base, with 6 bases between. The germline V gene has CDR1 SGHDT and CDR2 YYEEEE. The CDR3 runs to 13 residues. Sequenced material: peripheral blood. The TCR comes from a woman aged 60 to 75 with active or convalescent COVID-19. The chain is built from TRBV5-6 and TRBJ1-1; D is undetermined. The CDR3 region is CASSFTANTEAFF. As DNA, the CDR3 is TGTGCCAGCAGCTTTACAGCGAACACTGAAGCTTTCTTT.